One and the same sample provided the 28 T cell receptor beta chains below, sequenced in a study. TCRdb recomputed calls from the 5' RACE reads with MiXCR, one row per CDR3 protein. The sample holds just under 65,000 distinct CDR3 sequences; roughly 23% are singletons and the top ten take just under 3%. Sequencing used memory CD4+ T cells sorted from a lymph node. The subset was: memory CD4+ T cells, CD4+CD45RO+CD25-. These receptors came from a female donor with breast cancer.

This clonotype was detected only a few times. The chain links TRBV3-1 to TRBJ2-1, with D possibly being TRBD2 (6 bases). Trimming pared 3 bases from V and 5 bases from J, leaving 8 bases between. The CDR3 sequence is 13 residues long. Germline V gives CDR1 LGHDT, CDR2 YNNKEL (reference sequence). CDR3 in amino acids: CASSQGRNNEQFF. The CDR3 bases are TGTGCCAGCAGCCAGGGGAGGAACAATGAGCAGTTCTTC.

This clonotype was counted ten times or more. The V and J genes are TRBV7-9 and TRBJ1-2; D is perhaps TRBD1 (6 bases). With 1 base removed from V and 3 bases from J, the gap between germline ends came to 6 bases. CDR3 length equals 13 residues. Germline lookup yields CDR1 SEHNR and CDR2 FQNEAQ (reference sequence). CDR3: CASSLGQDYGYTF. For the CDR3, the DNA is TGTGCCAGCAGCTTAGGACAGGACTATGGCTACACCTTC.

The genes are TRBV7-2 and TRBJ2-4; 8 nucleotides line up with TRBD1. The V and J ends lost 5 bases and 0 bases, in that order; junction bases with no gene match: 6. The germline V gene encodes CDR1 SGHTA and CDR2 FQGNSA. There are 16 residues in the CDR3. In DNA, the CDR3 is TGTGCCAGCAGCGTCGCGGGGACAGGAGCCAAAAACATTCAGTACTTC. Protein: CASSVAGTGAKNIQYF.

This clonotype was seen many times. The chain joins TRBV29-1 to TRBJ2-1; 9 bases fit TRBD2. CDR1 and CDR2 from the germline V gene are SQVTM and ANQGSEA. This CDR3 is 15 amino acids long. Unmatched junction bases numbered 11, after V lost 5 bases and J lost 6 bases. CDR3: CSVYPGAGGRNEQFF. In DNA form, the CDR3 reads TGCAGCGTTTACCCAGGGGCGGGAGGGCGCAATGAGCAGTTCTTC.

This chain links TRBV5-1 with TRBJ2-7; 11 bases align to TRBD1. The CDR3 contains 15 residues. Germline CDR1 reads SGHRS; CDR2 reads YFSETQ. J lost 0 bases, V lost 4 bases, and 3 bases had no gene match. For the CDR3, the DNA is TGCGCCAGCAGCCTGGGACAGGGGGTCTCCTACGAGCAGTACTTC. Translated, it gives CASSLGQGVSYEQYF.

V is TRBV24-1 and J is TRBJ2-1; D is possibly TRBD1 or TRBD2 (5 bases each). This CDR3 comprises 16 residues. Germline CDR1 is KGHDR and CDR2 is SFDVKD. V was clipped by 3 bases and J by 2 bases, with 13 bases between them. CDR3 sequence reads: CATSDRSRGPYNEQFF. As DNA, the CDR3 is TGTGCCACCAGTGATCGCTCGAGGGGCCCCTACAATGAGCAGTTCTTC.

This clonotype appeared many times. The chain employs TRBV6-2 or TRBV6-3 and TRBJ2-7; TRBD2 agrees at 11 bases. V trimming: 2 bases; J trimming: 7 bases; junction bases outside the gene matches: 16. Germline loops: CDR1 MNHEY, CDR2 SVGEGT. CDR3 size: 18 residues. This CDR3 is CASSYALTSGTPSTEQYF. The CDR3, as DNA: TGTGCCAGCAGTTACGCCCTGACTAGCGGGACCCCCTCGACTGAGCAGTACTTC.

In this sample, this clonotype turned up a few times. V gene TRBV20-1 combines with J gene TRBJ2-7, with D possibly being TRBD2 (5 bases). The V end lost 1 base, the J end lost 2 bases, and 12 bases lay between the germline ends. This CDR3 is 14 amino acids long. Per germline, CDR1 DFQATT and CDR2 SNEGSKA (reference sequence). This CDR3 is CSARVAGIAYEQYF. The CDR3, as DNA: TGCAGTGCTAGAGTTGCGGGTATCGCCTACGAGCAGTACTTC.

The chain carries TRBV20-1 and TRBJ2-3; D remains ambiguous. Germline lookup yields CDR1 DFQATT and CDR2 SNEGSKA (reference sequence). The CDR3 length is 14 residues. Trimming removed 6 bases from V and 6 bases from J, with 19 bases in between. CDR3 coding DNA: TGCAGTGCCAATGCGTTAAGGCTAAGGGATACGCAGTATTTT. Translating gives CSANALRLRDTQYF.

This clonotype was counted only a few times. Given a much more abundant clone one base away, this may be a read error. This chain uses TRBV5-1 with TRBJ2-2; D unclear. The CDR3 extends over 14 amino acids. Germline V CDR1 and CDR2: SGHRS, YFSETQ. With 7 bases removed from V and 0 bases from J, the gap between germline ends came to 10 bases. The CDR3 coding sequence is TGCGCCAGCGGCTCCGATCCGAACACCGGGGAGCTGTTTTTT. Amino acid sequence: CASGSDPNTGELFF.

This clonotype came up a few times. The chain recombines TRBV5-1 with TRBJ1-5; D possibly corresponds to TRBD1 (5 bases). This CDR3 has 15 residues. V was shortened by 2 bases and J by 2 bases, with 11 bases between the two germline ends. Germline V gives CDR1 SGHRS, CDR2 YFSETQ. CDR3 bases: TGCGCCAGCAGCTTAGACAGTTATGGCAATCAGCCCCAGCATTTT. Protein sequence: CASSLDSYGNQPQHF. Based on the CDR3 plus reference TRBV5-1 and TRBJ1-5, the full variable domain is KAGVTQTPRYLIKTRGQQVTLSCSPISGHRSVSWYQQTPGQGLQFLFEYFSETQRNKGNFPGRFSGRQFSNSRSEMNVSTLELGDSALYLCASSLDSYGNQPQHFGDGTRLSIL.

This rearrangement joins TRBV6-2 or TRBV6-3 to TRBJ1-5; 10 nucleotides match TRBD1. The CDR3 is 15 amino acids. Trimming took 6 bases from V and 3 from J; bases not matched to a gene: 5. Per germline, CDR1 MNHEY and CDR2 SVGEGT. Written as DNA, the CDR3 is TGTGCCAGCAGGAGCGGGACAGGGGACAATCAGCCCCAGCATTTT. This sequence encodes CASRSGTGDNQPQHF.

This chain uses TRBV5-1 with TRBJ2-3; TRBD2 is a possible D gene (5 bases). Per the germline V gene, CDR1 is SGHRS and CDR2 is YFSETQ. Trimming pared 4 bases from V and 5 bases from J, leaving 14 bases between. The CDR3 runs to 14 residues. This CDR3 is CASSRRGMEDTQYF. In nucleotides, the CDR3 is TGCGCCAGCAGCCGCCGAGGGATGGAAGATACGCAGTATTTT.

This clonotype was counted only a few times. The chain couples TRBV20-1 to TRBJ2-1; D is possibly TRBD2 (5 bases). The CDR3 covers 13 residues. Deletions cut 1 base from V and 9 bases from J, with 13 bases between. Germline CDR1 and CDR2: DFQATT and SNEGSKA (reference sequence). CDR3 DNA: TGCAGTGCTAGAGGTTTCGGGGTAAGTGAGCAGTTCTTC. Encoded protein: CSARGFGVSEQFF.

The CDR3 coding sequence is TGTGCCAGCAGCTTAGCTCCCGGTGGAGAAGCTTTCTTT. This translates into CASSLAPGGEAFF. This chain uses TRBV7-6 with TRBJ1-1; D gene unclear. The CDR3 has 13 residues. Germline V gives CDR1 SGHVS, CDR2 FNYEAQ. Trimming took 0 bases from V and 8 from J, leaving 10 bases between them.

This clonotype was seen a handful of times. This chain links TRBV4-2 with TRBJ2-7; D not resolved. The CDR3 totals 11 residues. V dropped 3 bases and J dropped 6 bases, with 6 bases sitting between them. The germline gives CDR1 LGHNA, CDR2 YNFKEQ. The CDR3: CASSHHSEQYF. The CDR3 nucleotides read TGTGCCAGCAGCCACCATTCCGAGCAGTACTTC.

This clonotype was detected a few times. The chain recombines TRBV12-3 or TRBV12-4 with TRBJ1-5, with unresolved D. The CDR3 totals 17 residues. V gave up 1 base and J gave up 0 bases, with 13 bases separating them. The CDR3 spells CASSLGRGTYSNQPQHF. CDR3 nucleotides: TGTGCCAGCAGTTTAGGGCGCGGAACCTATAGCAATCAGCCCCAGCATTTT.

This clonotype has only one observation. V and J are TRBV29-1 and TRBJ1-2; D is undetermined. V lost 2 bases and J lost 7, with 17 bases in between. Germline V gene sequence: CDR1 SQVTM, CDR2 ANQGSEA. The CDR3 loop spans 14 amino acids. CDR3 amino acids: CSVEIGGHMIGYTF. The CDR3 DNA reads TGCAGCGTTGAAATTGGAGGCCACATGATTGGCTACACCTTC.

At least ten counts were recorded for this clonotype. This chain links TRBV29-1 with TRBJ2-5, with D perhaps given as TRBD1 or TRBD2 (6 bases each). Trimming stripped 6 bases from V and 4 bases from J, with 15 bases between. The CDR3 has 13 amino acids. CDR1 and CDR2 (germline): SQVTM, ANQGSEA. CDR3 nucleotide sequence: TGCAGCGTGAGAGGGGGGAGGCGAGAGACCCAGTACTTC. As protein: CSVRGGRRETQYF.

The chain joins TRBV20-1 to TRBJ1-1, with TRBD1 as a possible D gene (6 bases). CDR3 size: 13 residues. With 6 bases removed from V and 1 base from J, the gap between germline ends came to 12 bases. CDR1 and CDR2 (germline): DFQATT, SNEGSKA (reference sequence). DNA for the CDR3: TGCAGTGCCCCTAGACAGGAGAACACTGAAGCTTTCTTT. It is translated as CSAPRQENTEAFF.

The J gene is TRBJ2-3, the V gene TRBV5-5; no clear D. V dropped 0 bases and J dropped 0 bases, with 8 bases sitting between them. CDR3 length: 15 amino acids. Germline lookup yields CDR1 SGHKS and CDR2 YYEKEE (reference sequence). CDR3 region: CASSLDRPSTDTQYF. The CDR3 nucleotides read TGTGCCAGCAGCTTGGACAGACCAAGCACAGATACGCAGTATTTT.

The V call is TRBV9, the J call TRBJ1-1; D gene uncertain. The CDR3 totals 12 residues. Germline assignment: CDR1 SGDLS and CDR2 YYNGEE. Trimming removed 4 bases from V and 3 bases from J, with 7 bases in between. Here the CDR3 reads CASSNMDTEAFF. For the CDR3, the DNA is TGTGCCAGCAGCAATATGGACACTGAAGCTTTCTTT.

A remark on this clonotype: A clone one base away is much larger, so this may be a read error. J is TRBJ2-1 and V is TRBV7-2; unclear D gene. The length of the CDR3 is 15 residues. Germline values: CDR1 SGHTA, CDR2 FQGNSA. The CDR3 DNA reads TGTGCCAGCACCGGAAGACTGGCCTCCTACAAGGAGCAGTTCTTC. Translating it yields CASTGRLASYKEQFF.

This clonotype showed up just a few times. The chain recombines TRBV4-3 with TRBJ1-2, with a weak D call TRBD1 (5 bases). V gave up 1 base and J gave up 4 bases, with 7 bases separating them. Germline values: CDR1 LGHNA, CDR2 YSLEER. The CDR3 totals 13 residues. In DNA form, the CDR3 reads TGCGCCAGCAGCCAAGGCAGGGCCTATGGCTACACCTTC. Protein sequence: CASSQGRAYGYTF.

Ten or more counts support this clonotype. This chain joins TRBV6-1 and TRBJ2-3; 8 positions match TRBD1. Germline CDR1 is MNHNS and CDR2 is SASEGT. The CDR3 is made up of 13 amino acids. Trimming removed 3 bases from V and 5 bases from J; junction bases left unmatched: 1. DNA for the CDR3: TGTGCCAGCAGTGAGGACAGGGTAGATACGCAGTATTTT. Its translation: CASSEDRVDTQYF.

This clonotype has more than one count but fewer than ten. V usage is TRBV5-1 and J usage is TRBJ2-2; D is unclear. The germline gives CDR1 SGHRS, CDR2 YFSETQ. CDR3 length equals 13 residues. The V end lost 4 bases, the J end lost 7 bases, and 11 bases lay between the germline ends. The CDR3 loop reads CASSLPPGGELFF. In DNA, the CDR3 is TGCGCCAGCAGCCTCCCCCCCGGCGGGGAGCTGTTTTTT.

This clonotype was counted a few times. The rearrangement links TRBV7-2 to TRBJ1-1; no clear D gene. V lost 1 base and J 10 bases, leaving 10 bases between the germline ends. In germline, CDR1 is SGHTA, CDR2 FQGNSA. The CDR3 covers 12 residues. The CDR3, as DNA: TGTGCCAGCAGCTTAGAGAGGGATCCAGCTTTCTTT. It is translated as CASSLERDPAFF.

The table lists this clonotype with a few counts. CDR3 DNA: TGTGCCAGCTCGCCGGGTAATGAGCAGTTCTTC. This translates into CASSPGNEQFF. V usage is TRBV18 and J usage is TRBJ2-1; D is uncertain. In germline, CDR1 is KGHSH, CDR2 LQKENI. The CDR3 runs 11 residues. V lost 6 bases and J 7 bases, leaving 7 bases between the germline ends.